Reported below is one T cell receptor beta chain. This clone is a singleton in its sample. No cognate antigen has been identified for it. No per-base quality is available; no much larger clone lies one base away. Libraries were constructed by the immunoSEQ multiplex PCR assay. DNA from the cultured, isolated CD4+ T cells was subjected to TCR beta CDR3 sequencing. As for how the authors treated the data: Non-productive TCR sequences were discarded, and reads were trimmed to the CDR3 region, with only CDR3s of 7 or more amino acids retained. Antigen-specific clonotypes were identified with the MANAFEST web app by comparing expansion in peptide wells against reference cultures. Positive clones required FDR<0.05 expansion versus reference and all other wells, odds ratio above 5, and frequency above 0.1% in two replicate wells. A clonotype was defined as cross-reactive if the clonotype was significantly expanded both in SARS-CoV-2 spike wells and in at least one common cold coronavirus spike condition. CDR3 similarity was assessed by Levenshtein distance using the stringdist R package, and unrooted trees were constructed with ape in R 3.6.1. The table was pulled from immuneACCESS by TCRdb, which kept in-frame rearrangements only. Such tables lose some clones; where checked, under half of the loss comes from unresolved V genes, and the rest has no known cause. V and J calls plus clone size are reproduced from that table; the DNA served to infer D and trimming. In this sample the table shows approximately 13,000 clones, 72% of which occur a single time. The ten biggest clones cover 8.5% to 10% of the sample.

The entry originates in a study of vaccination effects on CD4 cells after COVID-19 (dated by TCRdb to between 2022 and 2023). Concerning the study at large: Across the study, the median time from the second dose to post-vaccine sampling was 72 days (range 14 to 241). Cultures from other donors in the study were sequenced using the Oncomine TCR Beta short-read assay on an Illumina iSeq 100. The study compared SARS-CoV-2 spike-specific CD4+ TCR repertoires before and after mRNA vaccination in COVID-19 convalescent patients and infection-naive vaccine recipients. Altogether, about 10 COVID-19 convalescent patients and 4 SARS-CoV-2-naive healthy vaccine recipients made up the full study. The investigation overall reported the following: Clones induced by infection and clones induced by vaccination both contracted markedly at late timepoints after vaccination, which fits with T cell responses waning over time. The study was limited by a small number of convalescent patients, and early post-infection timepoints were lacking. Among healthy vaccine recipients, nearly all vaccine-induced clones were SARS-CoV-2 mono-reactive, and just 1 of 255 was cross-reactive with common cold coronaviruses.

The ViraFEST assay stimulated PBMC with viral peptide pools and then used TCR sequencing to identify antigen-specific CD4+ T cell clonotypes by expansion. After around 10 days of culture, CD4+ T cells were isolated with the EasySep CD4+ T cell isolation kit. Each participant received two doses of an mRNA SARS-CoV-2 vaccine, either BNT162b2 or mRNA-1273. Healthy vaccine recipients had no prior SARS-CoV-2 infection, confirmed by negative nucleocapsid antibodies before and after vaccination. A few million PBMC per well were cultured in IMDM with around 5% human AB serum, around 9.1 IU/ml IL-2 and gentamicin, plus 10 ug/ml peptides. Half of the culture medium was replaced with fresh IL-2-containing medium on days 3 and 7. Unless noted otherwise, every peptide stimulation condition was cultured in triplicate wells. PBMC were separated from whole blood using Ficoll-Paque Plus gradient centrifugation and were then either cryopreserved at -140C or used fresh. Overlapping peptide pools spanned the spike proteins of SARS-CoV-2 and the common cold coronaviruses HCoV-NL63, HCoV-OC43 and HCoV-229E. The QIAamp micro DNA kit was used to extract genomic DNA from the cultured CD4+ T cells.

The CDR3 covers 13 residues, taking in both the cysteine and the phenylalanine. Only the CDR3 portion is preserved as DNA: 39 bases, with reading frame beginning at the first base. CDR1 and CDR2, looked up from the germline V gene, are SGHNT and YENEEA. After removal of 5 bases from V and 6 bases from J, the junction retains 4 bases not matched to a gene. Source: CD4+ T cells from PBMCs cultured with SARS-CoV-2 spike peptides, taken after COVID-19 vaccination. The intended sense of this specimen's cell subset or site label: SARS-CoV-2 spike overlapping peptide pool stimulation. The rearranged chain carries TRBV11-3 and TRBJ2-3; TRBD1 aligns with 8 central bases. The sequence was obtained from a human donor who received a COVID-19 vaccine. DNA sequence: TGTGCCAGCAGCGGACAGGGTCGGGATACGCAGTATTTT. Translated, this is CASSGQGRDTQYF. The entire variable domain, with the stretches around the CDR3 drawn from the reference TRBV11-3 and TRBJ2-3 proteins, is EAGVVQSPRYKIIEKKQPVAFWCNPISGHNTLYWYLQNLGQGPELLIRYENEEAVDDSQLPKDRFSAERLKGVDSTLKIQPAELGDSAVYLCASSGQGRDTQYFGPGTRLTVL.